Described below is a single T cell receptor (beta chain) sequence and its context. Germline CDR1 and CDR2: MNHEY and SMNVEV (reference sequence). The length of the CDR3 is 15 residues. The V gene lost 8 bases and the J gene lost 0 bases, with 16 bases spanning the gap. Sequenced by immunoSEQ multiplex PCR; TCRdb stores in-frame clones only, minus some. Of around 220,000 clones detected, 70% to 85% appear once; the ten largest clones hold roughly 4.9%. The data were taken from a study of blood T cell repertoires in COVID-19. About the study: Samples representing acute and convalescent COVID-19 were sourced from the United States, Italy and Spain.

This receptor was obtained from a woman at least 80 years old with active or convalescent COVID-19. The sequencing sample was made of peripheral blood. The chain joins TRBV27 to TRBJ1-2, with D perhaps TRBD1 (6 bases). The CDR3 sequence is CASGPGGLANYGYTF. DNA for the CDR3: TGTGCCAGCGGCCCCGGGGGGCTAGCTAACTATGGCTACACCTTC.